These 21 T cell receptor beta chains came from one sample sequenced in a study of cytomegalovirus exposure and HLA in healthy donors. Use of 60 Vbeta and 13 Jbeta primers characterized the PCR. Here immunoSEQ multiplex PCR was the method, and the copy in TCRdb shows in-frame clones only, minus some. The sample contains about 110,000 clones, 75% to 90% of which appear only once. The material sequenced was PBMCs. Receptors originate from a man between 35 and 55 years old in good health and CMV-seronegative.

The V call is TRBV5-1, the J call TRBJ1-5; possibly TRBD1 for D (5 bases). Germline V gene data show CDR1 as SGHRS and CDR2 as YFSETQ. This CDR3 has 15 residues. Trimming took 5 bases from V and 1 from J, leaving 13 bases between them. CDR3 amino acids: CASSQGPESNQPQHF. CDR3 bases: TGCGCCAGCAGTCAGGGCCCCGAGAGCAATCAGCCCCAGCATTTT.

This clone appeared once. J is TRBJ2-5 and V is TRBV4-1; D is ambiguous. V gave up 0 bases and J gave up 1 base, with 6 bases separating them. Germline V gene lookup returns CDR1 MGHRA and CDR2 YSYEKL. CDR3 length: 14 amino acids. This CDR3 is CASSQEGSQETQYF. The CDR3 bases are TGCGCCAGCAGCCAAGAGGGCAGCCAAGAGACCCAGTACTTC.

The V call is TRBV30, the J call TRBJ1-5; 7 positions agree with TRBD1. V lost 5 bases, J lost 2 bases, and 3 bases stayed unmatched. Per the germline V gene, CDR1 is GTSNPN and CDR2 is SVGIG (reference sequence). This CDR3 has 13 amino acids. The CDR3 bases are TGTGCCTGGGGAACAGGGGGCAATCAGCCCCAGCATTTT. The encoded protein is CAWGTGGNQPQHF. Based on the CDR3 plus reference TRBV30 and TRBJ1-5, the full variable domain is SQTIHQWPATLVQPVGSPLSLECTVEGTSNPNLYWYRQAAGRGLQLLFYSVGIGQISSEVPQNLSASRPQDRQFILSSKKLLLSDSGFYLCAWGTGGNQPQHFGDGTRLSIL.

A few counts support this clone. This chain connects TRBV6-5 to TRBJ2-7; TRBD1 might be the D (6 bases). V was trimmed by 5 bases and J by 6 bases, leaving 11 bases between them. The CDR3 spans 12 residues. Germline V gene sequence: CDR1 MNHEY, CDR2 SVGAGI. The CDR3 loop reads CASSANRVEQYF. The DNA of the CDR3 is TGTGCCAGCAGTGCTAACAGGGTCGAGCAGTACTTC.

The V call is TRBV9, the J call TRBJ1-2; D unresolved. Germline V gene data show CDR1 as SGDLS and CDR2 as YYNGEE. The CDR3 consists of 13 residues. Trimming took 0 bases from V and 7 from J, leaving 10 bases between them. CDR3 residues: CASSVDEKSGYTF. DNA of the CDR3: TGTGCCAGCAGCGTAGATGAGAAAAGTGGCTACACCTTC. Full variable domain (remainder filled in from reference TRBV9 and TRBJ1-2): DSGVTQTPKHLITATGQRVTLRCSPRSGDLSVYWYQQSLDQGLQFLIQYYNGEERAKGNILERFSAQQFPDLHSELNLSSLELGDSALYFCASSVDEKSGYTFGSGTRLTVV.

V and J are TRBV4-2 and TRBJ2-7, with D maybe TRBD2 (5 bases). CDR1 and CDR2 (germline): LGHNA, YNFKEQ. V lost 4 bases to trimming and J lost 2 bases, with 18 bases between them. The CDR3 is 16 amino acids. CDR3 nucleotides: TGTGCCAGCAGCCCTCTTATCGGGCTAGCACCCTACGAGCAGTACTTC. Its translation is CASSPLIGLAPYEQYF.

The chain joins TRBV4-2 to TRBJ2-1; TRBD1 matches at 11 bases. Germline CDR1 LGHNA, CDR2 YNFKEQ. The CDR3 runs 18 residues. V lost 1 base and J lost 5; bases outside the gene matches: 10. CDR3 sequence (DNA): TGTGCCAGCAGCCAAGGTGTGGACAGGGGGCTTTTGGACAATGAGCAGTTCTTC. Its translation: CASSQGVDRGLLDNEQFF.

The gene calls are TRBV5-4 and TRBJ2-2, with D tentatively TRBD1 (5 bases). V lost 2 bases and J 1 base, leaving 12 bases between the germline ends. Germline lookup yields CDR1 SGHNT and CDR2 YYREEE (reference sequence). CDR3 length: 16 residues. Here the CDR3 reads CASSLLTARNTGELFF. The CDR3 DNA reads TGTGCCAGCAGCTTACTGACAGCTAGGAACACCGGGGAGCTGTTTTTT.

V gene TRBV7-8 combines with J gene TRBJ1-4; D may be TRBD1 (5 bases). The V gene lost 3 bases and the J gene lost 2 bases, with 10 bases spanning the gap. The germline V gene has CDR1 SGHVS and CDR2 FQNEAQ. CDR3 length: 15 amino acids. CDR3 protein: CASSFTGPTNEKLFF. CDR3 bases: TGTGCCAGCAGCTTTACAGGACCCACTAATGAAAAACTGTTTTTT.

The rearrangement links TRBV4-2 to TRBJ2-7; 9 bases align to TRBD1. Germline V lookup: CDR1 LGHNA, CDR2 YNFKEQ. The CDR3 length is 16 residues. J gave up 5 bases and V 1 base, and 9 bases lay outside the gene matches. The CDR3 region is CASSQGPGQGSDEQYF. The CDR3 DNA reads as TGTGCCAGCAGCCAAGGTCCGGGACAGGGTTCGGACGAGCAGTACTTC.

The rearrangement uses TRBV7-3 and TRBJ1-2; 8 bases match TRBD1. Per the germline V gene, CDR1 is SGHTA and CDR2 is FQGTGA. The CDR3 spans 14 residues. V was pared by 5 bases and J by 8 bases, with 10 bases of the junction left unmatched. CDR3 coding DNA: TGTGCCAGCAGCGTGACAGGGGAGGTAGGGGGCTACACCTTC. As protein: CASSVTGEVGGYTF. Using reference TRBV7-3 and TRBJ1-2 for the parts outside the CDR3, the full variable domain is GAGVSQTPSNKVTEKGKYVELRCDPISGHTALYWYRQSLGQGPEFLIYFQGTGAADDSGLPNDRFFAVRPEGSVSTLKIQRTERGDSAVYLCASSVTGEVGGYTFGSGTRLTVV.

This chain connects TRBV28 to TRBJ2-5, with 7 bases fitting TRBD1. V lost 4 bases to trimming and J lost 6 bases; unmatched junction nucleotides: 14. The CDR3 loop spans 16 amino acids. Germline assignment: CDR1 MDHEN and CDR2 SYDVKM. In DNA form, the CDR3 reads TGTGCCAGCAGTTCCGCCGGGACACCGACAGGGAAGACCCAGTACTTC. It translates to CASSSAGTPTGKTQYF.

This rearrangement joins TRBV19 to TRBJ1-1; D call uncertain. The germline V gene has CDR1 LNHDA and CDR2 SQIVND (reference sequence). The ends were cut back, 5 bases at V and 1 base at J, with 14 bases in the middle. The CDR3 spans 15 residues. In DNA, the CDR3 is TGTGCCAGTAGTCCCCCCCTGACTCAGAACACTGAAGCTTTCTTT. Translating it yields CASSPPLTQNTEAFF.

The genes are TRBV6-5 and TRBJ2-7; TRBD2 aligns across 7 bases. V gave up 6 bases and J gave up 3 bases; unmatched junction bases: 8. CDR3 length: 14 residues. CDR1 and CDR2 (germline): MNHEY, SVGAGI. CDR3 bases: TGTGCCAGCAGCAATAGCGGGTCTTTCTACGAGCAGTACTTC. This codes for CASSNSGSFYEQYF.

The rearrangement links TRBV19 to TRBJ2-5, with TRBD2 identical over 10 bases. The trim removed 6 bases at V and 3 bases at J, leaving 10 bases unmatched. The CDR3 sequence is 16 residues long. Germline V gene sequence: CDR1 LNHDA, CDR2 SQIVND (reference sequence). In DNA, the CDR3 is TGTGCCAGTAGGCCCAAACTTGGACTAGCGGAAGAGACCCAGTACTTC. Its protein product is CASRPKLGLAEETQYF.

The table lists this clone with a few counts. This chain joins TRBV6-5 and TRBJ1-1, with a weak D call TRBD1 (5 bases). CDR1 and CDR2 from the germline V gene are MNHEY and SVGAGI. This CDR3 contains 16 residues. V gave up 4 bases and J gave up 1 base, with 16 bases separating them. This chain's CDR3 is CASSSSPGLTNTEAFF. DNA of the CDR3: TGTGCCAGCAGTTCCAGTCCGGGACTTACGAACACTGAAGCTTTCTTT.

This clone is a singleton in its sample. The rearrangement links TRBV7-9 to TRBJ1-1, with D perhaps TRBD1 (5 bases). This CDR3 comprises 14 residues. Germline lookup yields CDR1 SEHNR and CDR2 FQNEAQ (reference sequence). Between the trimmed V and J ends, which lost 0 bases and 8 bases, there was a span of 13 bases. The CDR3 reads CASSLALDTEEAFF. The CDR3 nucleotides are TGTGCCAGCAGCTTAGCGTTGGACACGGAAGAAGCTTTCTTT.

J is TRBJ2-2 and V is TRBV5-4, with a weak D call TRBD1 (6 bases). V lost 7 bases and J lost 1, with 17 bases in between. Per the germline V gene, CDR1 is SGHNT and CDR2 is YYREEE (reference sequence). The CDR3 is 16 residues long. The CDR3 sequence: CASAQGGLLNTGELFF. As DNA, the CDR3 is TGTGCCAGCGCCCAAGGGGGTCTGCTGAACACCGGGGAGCTGTTTTTT.

J is TRBJ1-1 and V is TRBV9, with no clear D. CDR1 and CDR2 from the germline V gene are SGDLS and YYNGEE. V was pared by 0 bases and J by 6 bases, with 3 bases between. The CDR3 is 11 residues long. This chain's CDR3 is CASSVGPEAFF. The CDR3 DNA is TGTGCCAGCAGCGTAGGGCCTGAAGCTTTCTTT.

The chain is built from TRBV6-5 and TRBJ1-1; D perhaps matches TRBD1 (5 bases). CDR3 length: 14 amino acids. Trimming took 4 bases from V and 1 from J, leaving 10 bases between them. Germline V lookup: CDR1 MNHEY, CDR2 SVGAGI. The DNA of the CDR3 is TGTGCCAGCAGTTCAACAGGTCGGAACACTGAAGCTTTCTTT. This encodes CASSSTGRNTEAFF.

J is TRBJ2-2 and V is TRBV7-9; TRBD2 matches at 10 bases. The J segment lost 3 bases and the V segment lost 6 bases, leaving 16 bases of the junction unmatched. The CDR3 is made up of 19 amino acids. Germline V gives CDR1 SEHNR, CDR2 FQNEAQ (reference sequence). As DNA, the CDR3 is TGTGCCAGCAGTCTTAAGCGAGCGGGGGGGCCCAGGGACACCGGGGAGCTGTTTTTT. Protein: CASSLKRAGGPRDTGELFF.